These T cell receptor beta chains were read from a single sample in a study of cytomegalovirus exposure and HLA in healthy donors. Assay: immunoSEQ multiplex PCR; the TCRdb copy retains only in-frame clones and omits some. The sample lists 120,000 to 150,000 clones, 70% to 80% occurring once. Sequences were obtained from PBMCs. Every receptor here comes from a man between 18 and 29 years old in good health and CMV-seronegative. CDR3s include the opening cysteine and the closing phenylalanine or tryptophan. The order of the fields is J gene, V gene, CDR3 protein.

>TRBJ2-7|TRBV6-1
CANRGLGQGQYF
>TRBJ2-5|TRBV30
CAWSGGGGETQYF
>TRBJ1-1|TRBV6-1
CASSYGGSAFF
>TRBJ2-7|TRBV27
CASSSLPDSYEQYF
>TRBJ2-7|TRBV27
CASSFQTGIPWIHEQYF
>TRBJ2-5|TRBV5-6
CASSLPGAGEETQYF
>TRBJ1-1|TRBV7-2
CASSSPGFEAFF
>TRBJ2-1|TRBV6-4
CASSELAGGNSEQFF
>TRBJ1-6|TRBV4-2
CASSQGTGHNSPLHF
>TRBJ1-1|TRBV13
CASSGLGNTEAFF
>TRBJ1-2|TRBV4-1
CASSQAGNYGYTF
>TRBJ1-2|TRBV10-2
CASSEFDRLSRYGYTF
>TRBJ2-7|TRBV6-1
CASSEGTGESYEQYF
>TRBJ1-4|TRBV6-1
CASSIRQATNEKLFF
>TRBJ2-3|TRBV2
CASSYGGAGTDTQYF
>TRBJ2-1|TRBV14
CASSQTREFPTYNEQFF
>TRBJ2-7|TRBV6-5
CASKDRSSYEQYF
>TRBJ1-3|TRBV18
CASSEDSSGNTIYF